These 28 T cell receptor beta chains were sequenced from one sample in a study of Graves' ophthalmopathy and Graves' hyperthyroidism. The authors amplified TCR beta CDR3 regions from RNA transcripts. First-round RT-PCR relied on HTBI primers, and a second-round multiplex PCR came next. TCRdb ran MiXCR on the multiplex PCR reads and lists one entry per CDR3 protein. Altogether roughly 700,000 distinct CDR3 sequences are present, approximately 40% being singletons, with the ten largest covering approximately 43%. The sample comprised peripheral blood. These receptors were obtained from an adult man with Graves' ophthalmopathy.

This clonotype was seen repeatedly, ten times or more. This sequence joins TRBV29-1 and TRBJ1-2, with D tentatively TRBD1 (5 bases). Per germline, CDR1 SQVTM and CDR2 ANQGSEA. This CDR3 spans 12 amino acids. V was pared by 3 bases and J by 7 bases, with 12 bases between. The CDR3 sequence is CSVDGRDGGYTF. Here the CDR3 DNA reads TGCAGCGTTGATGGGAGGGACGGTGGCTACACCTTC.

A note on this clonotype: This clone may be a read error of a much larger clone one base away. V is TRBV29-1 and J is TRBJ1-3; D is possibly TRBD1 (6 bases). Germline V gene data show CDR1 as SQVTM and CDR2 as ANQGSEA. The CDR3 extends over 13 amino acids. V was shortened by 6 bases and J by 0 bases, with 9 bases between the two germline ends. CDR3 protein: CSVGQRSGNTIYF. For the CDR3, the DNA is TGCAGCGTGGGACAACGCTCTGGAAACACCATATATTTT.

About this clonotype: One junction end disagrees with the germline gene, perhaps due to a read error. This chain joins TRBV7-4 and TRBJ2-5; D unclear. Germline V gene data show CDR1 as SGHVT and CDR2 as SQSDAQ. CDR3 size: 14 residues. CDR3 in amino acids: CASSPRLTQETQYF. As DNA, the CDR3 is TGCGCCAGCAGCCCGCGACTGACCCAAGAGACCCAGTACTTC.

To note about this clonotype: A read error may explain this, as a much larger clone is one base away. V usage is TRBV2 and J usage is TRBJ1-6; D is possibly TRBD1 (6 bases). Germline CDR1 SNHLY, CDR2 FYNNEI. CDR3 length equals 14 residues. In nucleotides, the CDR3 is TGTGGCAGCAGTGTGTCACAGGGTAATTCACCCCTCCACTTT. Translated, it gives CGSSVSQGNSPLHF. The full variable domain, in which reference TRBV2 and TRBJ1-6 provide the parts outside the CDR3, is EPEVTQTPSHQVTQMGQEVILRCVPISNHLYFYWYRQILGQKVEFLVSFYNNEISEKSEIFDDQFSVERPDGSNFTLKIRSTKLEDSAMYFCGSSVSQGNSPLHFGNGTRLTVT.

As concerns this clonotype: A much larger clone differs from this one at a single base, so this may be a read error. J is TRBJ1-3 and V is TRBV29-1; the D gene is possibly TRBD1 (5 bases). The V gene lost 6 bases and the J gene lost 2 bases, with 11 bases spanning the gap. The germline V gene encodes CDR1 SQVTM and CDR2 ANQGSEA. CDR3 length equals 13 residues. The CDR3 DNA sequence: TGCAGCGTGGCGACAGAGGCTGGAAACACCATATATTTT. It translates to CSVATEAGNTIYF.

This clonotype was counted between two and nine times. J is TRBJ2-7 and V is TRBV7-6; a possible D gene is TRBD1 (7 bases). The CDR3 contains 15 residues. Germline V gives CDR1 SGHVS, CDR2 FNYEAQ. Trimming left V 5 bases short and J 2 bases short, with 16 bases between. The CDR3: CASSRRGDSPYEQYF. The CDR3 nucleotides read TGTGCCAGCAGCCGCAGGGGGGATAGTCCCTACGAGCAGTACTTC.

The chain joins TRBV10-3 to TRBJ1-1; perhaps TRBD1 as D (5 bases). Germline V CDR1 and CDR2: ENHRY, SYGVKD. This CDR3 has 13 amino acids. The ends were cut back, 4 bases at V and 5 bases at J, with 11 bases in the middle. DNA of the CDR3: TGTGCCATCAGTGGGACCACAGGAACTGAAGCTTTCTTT. Its protein is CAISGTTGTEAFF.

This chain uses TRBV29-1 with TRBJ2-7; D uncertain. V lost 8 bases to trimming and J lost 6 bases, with 20 bases between them. This CDR3 comprises 13 residues. Germline loops: CDR1 SQVTM, CDR2 ANQGSEA. The CDR3 region has the DNA TGCAGCAGTCTCAGACGGGCAGGCGGCGAGCAGTACTTC. Protein: CSSLRRAGGEQYF.

V gene TRBV7-2 combines with J gene TRBJ2-2; 8 nucleotides align to TRBD1. Trimming removed 8 bases from V and 6 bases from J; junction bases left unmatched: 11. Germline V lookup: CDR1 SGHTA, CDR2 FQGNSA. This CDR3 has 15 amino acids. This CDR3 reads CASHPPGGASGELFF. The CDR3 coding sequence is TGTGCCAGCCATCCCCCAGGGGGCGCCTCCGGGGAGCTGTTTTTT.

A few counts support this clonotype. The CDR3 protein is CASKASGLYEQYF. The CDR3 DNA sequence: TGCGCCAGCAAGGCTAGCGGTTTATACGAGCAGTACTTC. The rearrangement uses TRBV5-1 and TRBJ2-7; 7 positions agree with TRBD2. The CDR3 sequence is 13 residues long. Germline-derived CDR1 and CDR2 are SGHRS and YFSETQ. V was clipped by 6 bases and J by 4 bases; unmatched bases: 7.

Notes on this clonotype: The final CDR3 position lacks the conserved phenylalanine or tryptophan, pointing to a likely read error. This chain connects TRBV11-2 to TRBJ2-7; D uncertain. The CDR3 has 11 residues. Germline CDR1 SGHAT, CDR2 FQNNGV. Trimming stripped 5 bases from V and 2 bases from J, with 4 bases between. CDR3: CASSATYEQYL. The CDR3 DNA is TGTGCCAGCAGCGCAACCTACGAGCAGTACCTC.

This chain connects TRBV6-1 to TRBJ2-7, with 11 bases aligning to TRBD2. Per germline, CDR1 MNHNS and CDR2 SASEGT. V was clipped by 6 bases and J by 2 bases; unmatched bases: 6. The CDR3 sequence is 15 residues long. This CDR3 reads CASRLLAGGPYEQYF. The CDR3 region has the DNA TGTGCCAGCAGGCTTCTAGCGGGAGGCCCCTACGAGCAGTACTTC.

The V and J genes are TRBV20-1 and TRBJ2-5; D is possibly TRBD1 (6 bases). The length of the CDR3 is 15 residues. With 6 bases removed from V and 5 bases from J, the gap between germline ends came to 22 bases. The V gene's germline CDR1 is DFQATT and CDR2 SNEGSKA (reference sequence). The CDR3 DNA reads TGCAGTGCCCTACCGGGACACGACGGATGGGAGACCCAGTACTTC. This gives the protein CSALPGHDGWETQYF.

V gene TRBV15 combines with J gene TRBJ1-5, with D unclear. CDR1 LNHNV and CDR2 YYDKDF come from the germline V gene (reference sequence). Trimming shortened V by 4 bases and J by 9 bases, and 22 bases separated the two germline ends. The CDR3 covers 16 residues. CDR3 region: CATSTTAGRLGRPQHF. For the CDR3, the DNA is TGTGCCACCAGCACGACGGCCGGGAGATTGGGTCGGCCCCAGCATTTT. The whole variable domain, remainder taken from reference TRBV15 and TRBJ1-5, is DAMVIQNPRYQVTQFGKPVTLSCSQTLNHNVMYWYQQKSSQAPKLLFHYYDKDFNNEADTPDNFQSRRPNTSFCFLDIRSPGLGDTAMYLCATSTTAGRLGRPQHFGDGTRLSIL.

The chain employs TRBV25-1 and TRBJ1-1; maybe TRBD1 (5 bases). With 8 bases removed from V and 4 bases from J, the gap between germline ends came to 17 bases. Germline V lookup: CDR1 MGHDK, CDR2 SYGVNS. There are 14 residues in the CDR3. The CDR3, as DNA: TGTGCCAGCTCAACAGACAGTGGTGGCACTGAAGCTTTCTTT. Protein sequence: CASSTDSGGTEAFF.

The table lists this clonotype with many counts. The chain has TRBV7-9 and TRBJ1-4; 7 bases are shared with TRBD1. The ends lost 3 bases at V and 11 bases at J; junction bases unmatched: 9. Germline lookup yields CDR1 SEHNR and CDR2 FQNEAQ (reference sequence). CDR3 length: 14 residues. CDR3 region: CASSFSTDRAKLFF. The CDR3 nucleotides are TGTGCCAGCAGCTTTTCAACCGACAGGGCCAAACTGTTTTTT. Full variable domain (rest looked up from reference TRBV7-9 and TRBJ1-4): DTGVSQNPRHKITKRGQNVTFRCDPISEHNRLYWYRQTLGQGPEFLTYFQNEAQLEKSRLLSDRFSAERPKGSFSTLEIQRTEQGDSAMYLCASSFSTDRAKLFFGSGTQLSVL.

This clonotype showed up many times. The CDR3 loop reads CASSSSGTAIYYGYTF. As DNA, the CDR3 is TGTGCCAGCAGCTCCTCGGGGACGGCGATCTACTATGGCTACACCTTC. The gene calls are TRBV7-9 and TRBJ1-2; a possible D gene is TRBD1 (5 bases). The germline gives CDR1 SEHNR, CDR2 FQNEAQ (reference sequence). Trimming left V 4 bases short and J 3 bases short, with 18 bases between. The CDR3 sequence is 16 residues long.

This clonotype was found many times. The chain has TRBV25-1 and TRBJ2-7; no clear D gene. V shed 4 bases and J shed 4 bases, with 5 bases lying between them. Germline CDR1 and CDR2: MGHDK and SYGVNS. The CDR3 spans 11 residues. This CDR3 is CASSVLYEQYF. The CDR3 DNA follows: TGTGCCAGCAGTGTTCTGTACGAGCAGTACTTC.

The chain carries TRBV7-9 and TRBJ1-1; 7 bases match TRBD1. Germline-derived CDR1 and CDR2 are SEHNR and FQNEAQ (reference sequence). Unmatched junction bases numbered 5, after V lost 4 bases and J lost 0 bases. CDR3 length equals 15 residues. The CDR3 nucleotides read TGTGCCAGCAGCTCCCGACAGGGAATGAACACTGAAGCTTTCTTT. Translation gives CASSSRQGMNTEAFF.

A note on this clonotype: A much larger clone lies a single base off, so this may be a read error. This chain connects TRBV10-3 to TRBJ2-7; TRBD1 is a possible D gene (6 bases). The CDR3 length is 12 residues. CDR1 ENHRY and CDR2 SYGVKD come from the germline V gene. Trimming removed 10 bases at V and 3 bases at J, with 13 bases between. The CDR3 loop is CASNLQGYEQYF. The DNA of the CDR3 is TGTGCCAGCAATTTACAGGGCTACGAGCAGTACTTC.

For this clonotype: A junction end diverges from the germline sequence, so it may reflect a read error. The rearrangement uses TRBV10-3 and TRBJ1-4; TRBD1 matches 7 bases. CDR3 size: 14 residues. CDR1 is ENHRY and CDR2 is SYGVKD in the germline V gene. The chain's CDR3 is CASSYNRGGEKLFF. CDR3 coding DNA: TGTGCCAGCAGTTACAACAGGGGCGGAGAAAAACTGTTTTTT.

CDR3: CASSASGRDQAYEQYF. As DNA, the CDR3 is TGTGCCAGCAGTGCTAGCGGGAGGGATCAAGCCTACGAGCAGTACTTC. The chain links TRBV2 to TRBJ2-7, with 12 bases matching TRBD2. The CDR3 contains 16 residues. With V trimmed by 4 bases and J by 2 bases, 6 bases remained unmatched. Germline loops: CDR1 SNHLY, CDR2 FYNNEI.

This clonotype was counted a few times. The chain employs TRBV6-5 and TRBJ1-4; no clear D. The CDR3 totals 13 residues. Trimming stripped 6 bases from V and 8 bases from J, with 13 bases between. CDR1 is MNHEY and CDR2 is SVGAGI in the germline V gene. In DNA form, the CDR3 reads TGTGCCAGCAGACCCCGGGGAGGGGAAAAACTGTTTTTT. Amino acid sequence: CASRPRGGEKLFF.

A word on this clonotype: The CDR3 end shows no conserved phenylalanine or tryptophan, and so a read error is likely. V and J are TRBV5-1 and TRBJ1-6; D gene unclear. CDR3 length: 13 amino acids. Germline V CDR1 and CDR2: SGHRS, YFSETQ. The V gene lost 5 bases and the J gene lost 4 bases, with 7 bases spanning the gap. The CDR3: CASRAGYNSPLHI. In nucleotides, the CDR3 is TGCGCCAGCAGAGCAGGATATAATTCACCCCTCCACATT.

This clonotype was detected ten times or more. V is TRBV7-3 and J is TRBJ2-6; 7 nucleotides line up with TRBD1. Germline V CDR1 and CDR2: SGHTA, FQGTGA. The CDR3 consists of 18 residues. The V segment lost 3 bases and the J segment 0 bases; nucleotides outside the gene matches: 8. This chain's CDR3 is CASSFMGQSYSGANVLTF. DNA of the CDR3: TGTGCCAGCAGCTTCATGGGACAGTCGTACTCTGGGGCCAACGTCCTGACTTTC.

This clonotype occurred many times. The chain recombines TRBV15 with TRBJ1-4, with a tentative D call TRBD1 (5 bases). CDR3 size: 15 residues. V was clipped by 4 bases and J by 4 bases, with 13 bases between them. Germline V gene lookup returns CDR1 LNHNV and CDR2 YYDKDF (reference sequence). In DNA, the CDR3 is TGTGCCACCAGCAAGTCAGTGACAGATAATGAAAAACTGTTTTTT. Its translation is CATSKSVTDNEKLFF.

The rearrangement links TRBV7-9 to TRBJ2-6; D is undetermined. CDR1 and CDR2 (germline): SEHNR, FQNEAQ (reference sequence). This CDR3 is built from 15 residues. Trimming removed 5 bases from V and 0 bases from J, with 8 bases in between. CDR3 in DNA: TGTGCCAGCAGCACCTGGGACTCTGGGGCCAACGTCCTGACTTTC. Amino acid sequence: CASSTWDSGANVLTF.

This clonotype was seen many times. The J gene is TRBJ1-6, the V gene TRBV29-1; D is possibly TRBD1 (5 bases). The V and J ends lost 3 bases and 4 bases respectively, with 10 bases between them. Germline lookup yields CDR1 SQVTM and CDR2 ANQGSEA. The CDR3 has 14 amino acids. The CDR3 loop is CSVDGGDYNSPLHF. Here the CDR3 DNA reads TGCAGCGTTGACGGGGGGGATTATAATTCACCCCTCCACTTT.